Below, one T cell receptor (beta chain) is given with its context. What it recognizes is unknown. This entry belongs to a study of CD8 T cell repertoires and HIV-1 epitope variants. Background on the study: Each of Twenty-five Gag and Nef epitope peptides stimulated a separate culture. Control wells had CMV/EBV/flu peptides, negative Ebola AY9, or no peptide. 1M T cells were kept uncultured as a baseline.

General study results and limits: Only beta chains were identified, marking proliferation to antigen, not function.

Assay used: immunoSEQ multiplex PCR; TCRdb lists only in-frame clones, some missing. Among about 4,400 clones listed, roughly 72% were seen once. V gave up 1 base and J gave up 7 bases, with 11 bases separating them. Germline CDR1 and CDR2: SGHRS and YFSETQ. The CDR3 spans 14 residues. The genes are TRBV5-1 and TRBJ2-2, with D perhaps TRBD1 or TRBD2 (6 bases each). Sample: cultured CD8+ T cells derived from PBMCs. The origin of this receptor is a male donor with HIV. In DNA, the CDR3 is TGCGCCAGCAGCTTGACGGGGGCAGACGGGGAGCTGTTTTTT. It specifies CASSLTGADGELFF.